In this sample, the clone carrying this TCR beta chain turned up a few times. Its specificity is not known. This record belongs to a study of CD8+ T cells in alopecia areata. Study-level results: TCR sharing across patients was less clear than in mice, possibly HLA-related. Besides other cells, scalp samples also yield sequences of resident alphabeta T cells from normal skin.

The CDR3 consists of 14 residues. Germline loops: CDR1 SGHDT, CDR2 YYEEEE. V shed 0 bases and J shed 0 bases, with 6 bases lying between them. Those with alopecia areata gave lesional scalp punch biopsies and peripheral blood. Isolation of CD4+ and CD8+ T cells from PBMCs was achieved by sorting. RNA extraction and reverse transcription yielded cDNA as sequencing template. The assay was immunoSEQ multiplex PCR, and TCRdb's table has in-frame clones only and misses some. The data show 98,000 or so clones, under 60% seen once. The V call is TRBV5-6, the J call TRBJ1-2; D remains ambiguous. The TCR originated in a human donor with alopecia areata. Sample: NKG2D-low CD8+ T cells sorted from blood. The CDR3 DNA reads TGTGCCAGCAGCTTGGTGAAAGCTAACTATGGCTACACCTTC. The encoded protein is CASSLVKANYGYTF.